This T cell receptor (beta chain) was captured by sequencing in a study of radiation and T cells in renal cell carcinoma. Overall study context: Nephrectomy followed 15 Gy stereotactic body radiation by 4 weeks. Study results and limitations: Top tumor clonotypes rose in blood 2 weeks post-radiation, then contracted.

The CDR3 length is 16 residues. V lost 1 base to trimming and J lost 7 bases, with 20 bases between them. Germline values: CDR1 LNHDA, CDR2 SQIVND (reference sequence). Comments on this clone: No antigen is known for it.

Libraries were prepared by immunoSEQ multiplex PCR; TCRdb keeps only in-frame clonotypes and omits some of them. The sample has 100,000 to 150,000 clones, roughly four fifths seen once; the top ten hold 5.8%. Time point specified: blood 2 weeks post-SBRT. Treatment here: 15 Gy SBRT to primary tumor, nephrectomy 4 weeks later. The tumor was a clear cell renal cell carcinoma. The chain employs TRBV19 and TRBJ2-7; D is perhaps TRBD2 (6 bases). Sequences were derived from blood, sampled from a patient whose treatment included radiotherapy and nephrectomy. The receptor was derived from a man between 50 and 59 years old with renal cell carcinoma. This CDR3 is CASSIALGRDRSEQYF. DNA for the CDR3: TGTGCCAGTAGTATAGCCCTCGGGCGGGATCGCTCGGAGCAGTACTTC.